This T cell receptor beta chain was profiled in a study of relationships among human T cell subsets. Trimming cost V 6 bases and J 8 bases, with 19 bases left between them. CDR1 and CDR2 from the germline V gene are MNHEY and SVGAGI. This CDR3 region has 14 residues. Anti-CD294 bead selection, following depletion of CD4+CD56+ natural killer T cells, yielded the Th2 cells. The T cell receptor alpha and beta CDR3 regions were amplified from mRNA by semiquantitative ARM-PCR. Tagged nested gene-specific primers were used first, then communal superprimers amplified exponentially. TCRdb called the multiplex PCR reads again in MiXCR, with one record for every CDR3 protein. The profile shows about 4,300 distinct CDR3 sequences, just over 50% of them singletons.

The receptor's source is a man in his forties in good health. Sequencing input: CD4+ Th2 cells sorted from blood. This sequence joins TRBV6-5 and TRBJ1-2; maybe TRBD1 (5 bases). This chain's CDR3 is CASSQGLQGYGYTF. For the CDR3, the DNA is TGTGCCAGCAGCCAGGGCCTCCAGGGATACGGCTACACCTTC.